Sequencing of this T cell receptor beta chain was carried out in a study of T cells in Graves' hyperthyroidism and ophthalmopathy (dated by TCRdb to the late 2010s). General notes on the study: Peripheral blood samples were taken at initial diagnosis, before any treatment was given. A discovery cohort of around 100 patients, about 40 with Graves' ophthalmopathy and over 55 with stable Graves' hyperthyroidism, was used to find distinguishing TCR V-J signatures. Prospective prediction of ophthalmopathy was tested in an independent validation cohort of 18 hyperthyroidism patients and some 17 patients who later progressed to ophthalmopathy. For training and testing, the approximately 97 patients in the discovery cohort were randomly divided in a 7:3 ratio. In addition, the study compared T-cell repertoires in thyroid tissue and in blood from several Graves' hyperthyroidism patients. After sampling, hyperthyroidism patients received methimazole starting at 30 mg daily, and ophthalmopathy patients received high-dose intravenous methylprednisolone. The paper reports TCR Vbeta CDR3 sequencing of about 140 peripheral blood samples: approximately 41 ophthalmopathy, under 80 hyperthyroidism and around 17 progressor patients.

Ophthalmopathy patients had moderately to severely active disease, Clinical Activity Score of at least 3, NOSPECS grade of at least 4, and duration under 3 months. Exclusion was applied to patients with uncontrolled infections, other autoimmune diseases, pregnancy or lactation. Diagnoses were established on the basis of clinical symptoms, serum thyroxine and TRAb, thyroid ultrasound, and orbital computed tomography. Ficoll-Paque density gradient centrifugation was used to isolate PBMCs from around 10 ml of fresh peripheral blood. Total RNA was extracted with Trizol reagent, and quality was checked on an Agilent 2100 Bioanalyzer. CDR1 is given as KGHSH and CDR2 as LQKENI, both from the germline V gene. Spanning cysteine to phenylalanine, the CDR3 consists of 14 amino acids. Here the CDR3 DNA is all that survives: 42 bases in frame from base 1. V is pared back by 0 bases and J by 5 bases, with 11 bases lying between the germline termini.

The TCR beta CDR3 regions were amplified from RNA transcripts. For the first round of RT-PCR on the TCR CDR3, the HTBI primer set was used together with the Qiagen OneStep RT-PCR kit. Libraries were constructed in a second round of multiplex PCR, after which size selection and purification were performed. The libraries were sequenced on an Illumina HiSeq2000 using paired-end 100 bp reads. In the paper's pipeline: SOAPnuke was used to process the raw data, removing reads that contained adapters or uncalled bases, had a mean Phred below 15, or lacked an exact match to the constant primer or identifier. COPE v1.2.5 was used to merge high-quality paired reads, and clonotypes were defined as unique nucleotide sequences. MiTCR v1.1 was used to align clonotypes to the IMGT TRBV, TRBD and TRBJ reference segments. Analysis was restricted to V-J combinations with a frequency above 0.0001, which covered roughly 99% of repertoires. A TCS score was defined as the ratio between F50 (clonal expansion) and ExV (chaos), using BLOSUM62-based TCRdist between CDR3 peptides within each V-J. Welch's t-statistics and random forest reduced fewer than 550 V-J features to 13, which were used in a naive Bayes classifier (R e1071). TCRdb reprocessing: public reads trimmed at Q25 with fastp, clones called with MiXCR, in-frame beta chains kept. Rows matching on CDR3 protein sequence are summarized as one entry with the most common DNA and genes. The V and J calls were determined by TCRdb, not by the authors. The sample has 660,000 or so distinct CDR3 sequences on record, less than 25% of them singletons. Together, the top ten hold around a third of the sample.

Points the paper makes about the study in general: Ophthalmopathy was separated from stable hyperthyroidism by a 13 V-J signature model, with about 88% sensitivity and roughly 81% specificity obtained in cross-validation and 80%/75% obtained in testing. During validation, the model predicted progression to ophthalmopathy a median of about 5.9 months ahead of onset, with around 71% sensitivity and 72% to 80% specificity. No statistical method was used to set the sample size in advance, and investigators knew the group allocation. Blood samples also contained most of the expanded thyroid clonotypes (frequency above 0.001), which suggests that blood repertoires may reflect thyroid immune responses.

This clonotype occurred many times. No cognate antigen has been identified for it. Per-nucleotide qualities are absent, and no much larger clonotype sits a single base away. Sequencing used blood. The sequence was collected from a man aged 25-40 years with Graves' ophthalmopathy. The rearranged chain carries TRBV18 and TRBJ2-7, with the D gene not confidently named. The nucleotides read TGTGCCAGCTCACCACCGGCCAGCTTCCACGAGCAGTACTTC. Translated, this gives CASSPPASFHEQYF.